This entry lists 32 T cell receptor beta chains sequenced from one sample in a study of T cell repertoires in cytomegalovirus infection. Each CDR3 protein gets one entry after TCRdb re-called the reads with MiXCR. The sample includes some 600,000 distinct CDR3 sequences, roughly 24% seen only once; the top ten take 6.5% to 10%. The sample was CD8+ T cells from PBMCs. The receptors here all came from a human donor in good health (CMV status not recorded). Some clones in this sample may be carry-over from other donors' samples.

The rearrangement joins TRBV10-3 to TRBJ1-2; 7 positions match TRBD1. Germline V gene sequence: CDR1 ENHRY, CDR2 SYGVKD. V was pared by 8 bases and J by 1 base, with 1 base of the junction left unmatched. There are 12 residues in the CDR3. CDR3 region: CAIHRGNYGYTF. Here the CDR3 DNA reads TGTGCCATCCACAGGGGTAACTATGGCTACACCTTC.

This clonotype was counted a few times. J is TRBJ2-2 and V is TRBV6-5; 10 bases match TRBD2. From germline, CDR1 is MNHEY and CDR2 SVGAGI. The CDR3 is made up of 17 amino acids. V lost 0 bases and J lost 7; bases outside the gene matches: 8. CDR3 nucleotides: TGTGCCAGCAGTTACTCGTCTAGCGGGGGTCCGGACGGGGAGCTGTTTTTT. This codes for CASSYSSSGGPDGELFF.

This clonotype was picked up many times. The CDR3 region has the DNA TGTGCCAGCAGCCCGACCTACGAGCAGTACTTC. Amino acid sequence: CASSPTYEQYF. The genes are TRBV7-9 and TRBJ2-7; unclear D gene. Trimming removed 5 bases from V and 2 bases from J, with 4 bases in between. CDR1 is SEHNR and CDR2 is FQNEAQ in the germline V gene (reference sequence). This CDR3 spans 11 amino acids.

For this clonotype: A read error may explain this, as a much larger clone is one base away. This chain uses TRBV7-9 with TRBJ1-2, with D hard to call. The CDR3 is made up of 15 amino acids. Looked up from germline, CDR1 is SEHNR and CDR2 is FQNEAQ (reference sequence). CDR3 sequence reads: CASSLVNSFNYDYTF. The DNA of the CDR3 is TGTGCCAGCAGCTTGGTCAACAGCTTCAACTATGACTACACCTTC.

The chain recombines TRBV29-1 with TRBJ2-7; TRBD1 agrees at 9 bases. CDR1 and CDR2 (germline): SQVTM, ANQGSEA. J was trimmed by 2 bases and V by 6 bases; bases with no gene match: 2. The CDR3 spans 12 residues. In nucleotides, the CDR3 is TGCAGCGTCGGGACAGGGACCTACGAGCAGTACTTC. It yields the protein CSVGTGTYEQYF.

This clonotype was detected ten times or more. V is TRBV6-1 and J is TRBJ2-7; 9 bases map to TRBD2. Germline lookup yields CDR1 MNHNS and CDR2 SASEGT. Losses at the gene ends were 1 base for V and 0 bases for J; bases not matched to a gene: 4. The CDR3 length is 16 residues. The CDR3 DNA is TGTGCCAGCAGTGAAGTAGCGGGGGCCTTCTCCTACGAGCAGTACTTC. Amino acid sequence: CASSEVAGAFSYEQYF.

Turning to this clonotype: At one of its ends the junction is not consistent with the germline gene, which may arise from a read error. The J gene is TRBJ2-3, the V gene TRBV7-6; 12 positions agree with TRBD2. The CDR3 loop spans 12 amino acids. Per germline, CDR1 SGHVS and CDR2 FNYEAQ. The CDR3 loop is CASSSTTSGGVF. DNA of the CDR3: TGTGCCAGCAGCTCTACGACTAGCGGGGGAGTCTTT.

This clonotype was detected only a few times. The chain couples TRBV14 to TRBJ1-2; perhaps TRBD1 as D (6 bases). Trimming pared 5 bases from V and 3 bases from J, leaving 13 bases between. Germline V gene sequence: CDR1 SGHDN, CDR2 FVKESK. The CDR3 spans 14 residues. The CDR3: CASSSGGRHYGYTF. CDR3 DNA sequence: TGTGCCAGCAGCTCCGGGGGCCGGCACTATGGCTACACCTTC.

This clonotype was counted only a few times. The V gene is TRBV5-1, the J gene TRBJ2-1; D remains unclear. Germline V gene sequence: CDR1 SGHRS, CDR2 YFSETQ. CDR3 length: 14 residues. The V and J ends lost 0 bases and 4 bases respectively, with 8 bases between them. This CDR3 is CASSLEYTYNEQFF. As DNA, the CDR3 is TGCGCCAGCAGCTTGGAATACACTTACAATGAGCAGTTCTTC.

This clonotype was seen repeatedly, ten times or more. The chain joins TRBV2 to TRBJ2-1, with 10 bases matching TRBD2. Trimming cost V 8 bases and J 1 base; bases outside gene matches: 14. This CDR3 region has 18 residues. Germline assignment: CDR1 SNHLY and CDR2 FYNNEI. This CDR3 reads CASPEGNLAGESYNEQFF. The CDR3 region has the DNA TGTGCCAGCCCGGAAGGGAATCTAGCGGGGGAGTCCTACAATGAGCAGTTCTTC.

This clonotype was picked up one time. This may stem from a read error, because a much larger clone lies one nucleotide away. V and J are TRBV28 and TRBJ2-1; 11 nucleotides match TRBD2. The CDR3 totals 16 residues. From germline, CDR1 is MDHEN and CDR2 SYDVKM. The CDR3 sequence: CATSTTSGVNYNEQFF. In DNA, the CDR3 is TGTGCCACCAGTACGACTAGCGGGGTGAACTACAATGAGCAGTTCTTC.

This clonotype was seen a few times. This chain connects TRBV29-1 to TRBJ2-3; 8 nucleotides match TRBD1. The CDR3 covers 14 residues. Germline V gene lookup returns CDR1 SQVTM and CDR2 ANQGSEA. V was pared by 3 bases and J by 4 bases, with 6 bases of the junction left unmatched. In nucleotides, the CDR3 is TGCAGCGTTGACCCCAGGGGGCGTGCAGATACGCAGTATTTT. It is translated as CSVDPRGRADTQYF.

This clonotype has ten or more counts. V usage is TRBV7-9 and J usage is TRBJ2-1; D is perhaps TRBD1 or TRBD2 (6 bases each). The CDR3 runs 16 residues. Trimming pared 4 bases from V and 2 bases from J, leaving 15 bases between. CDR1 and CDR2 from the germline V gene are SEHNR and FQNEAQ (reference sequence). The CDR3 bases are TGTGCCAGCAGCTCCCTTGAGAGGGGGGCCTACAATGAGCAGTTCTTC. Amino acid sequence: CASSSLERGAYNEQFF.

The chain recombines TRBV14 with TRBJ1-1; no firm D call. The CDR3 runs to 16 residues. Trimming pared 0 bases from V and 1 base from J, leaving 12 bases between. Germline V gene sequence: CDR1 SGHDN, CDR2 FVKESK. The chain's CDR3 is CASSQEGKGPNTEAFF. CDR3 DNA: TGTGCCAGCAGCCAAGAGGGGAAGGGCCCGAACACTGAAGCTTTCTTT. The whole variable domain, filled in from reference TRBV14 and TRBJ1-1, reads EAGVTQFPSHSVIEKGQTVTLRCDPISGHDNLYWYRRVMGKEIKFLLHFVKESKQDESGMPNNRFLAERTGGTYSTLKVQPAELEDSGVYFCASSQEGKGPNTEAFFGQGTRLTVV.

This clonotype was counted between two and nine times. The J gene is TRBJ2-1, the V gene TRBV7-8, with a tentative D call TRBD1 (6 bases). V lost 0 bases to trimming and J lost 8 bases, with 11 bases between them. This CDR3 has 14 amino acids. The germline V gene has CDR1 SGHVS and CDR2 FQNEAQ. The CDR3 reads CASSLAKGEDEQFF. The CDR3 DNA reads as TGTGCCAGCAGCTTAGCTAAGGGGGAAGATGAGCAGTTCTTC.

J is TRBJ2-3 and V is TRBV20-1, with 7 bases fitting TRBD2. The V gene's germline CDR1 is DFQATT and CDR2 SNEGSKA (reference sequence). Losses at the gene ends were 8 bases for V and 7 bases for J; bases not matched to a gene: 15. CDR3 size: 14 residues. As DNA, the CDR3 is TGCAGTCTGTCGGCTGGACTAGGAGCGAATACGCAGTATTTT. This sequence encodes CSLSAGLGANTQYF.

The chain employs TRBV7-3 and TRBJ2-1; 12 bases are a match to TRBD2. CDR1 is SGHTA, CDR2 FQGTGA, per germline. Unmatched junction bases numbered 3, after V lost 4 bases and J lost 5 bases. The CDR3 sequence is 15 residues long. The CDR3 is CASSWLAGGHNEQFF. The CDR3 DNA reads TGTGCCAGCAGCTGGCTAGCGGGGGGGCACAATGAGCAGTTCTTC.

In its sample, this clonotype was seen many times. The chain combines TRBV4-1 with TRBJ2-5, with 8 nucleotides matching TRBD2. This CDR3 is 14 amino acids long. Unmatched junction bases numbered 5, after V lost 3 bases and J lost 5 bases. The germline gives CDR1 MGHRA, CDR2 YSYEKL. CDR3 DNA sequence: TGCGCCAGCAGCCACCAAGCGGGGGACGAGACCCAGTACTTC. Its protein is CASSHQAGDETQYF.

There are many counts of this clonotype. The V call is TRBV6-5, the J call TRBJ2-7; the D gene could be TRBD1 or TRBD2 (5 bases each). The V end was cut by 0 bases, the J end by 2 bases, with 11 bases between. The CDR3 contains 15 residues. Germline CDR1 is MNHEY and CDR2 is SVGAGI. The CDR3 here is CASSYSIGAPYEQYF. The CDR3 bases are TGTGCCAGCAGTTACTCGATCGGGGCCCCCTACGAGCAGTACTTC.

This sequence joins TRBV7-9 and TRBJ1-2; perhaps TRBD1 as D (5 bases). V lost 8 bases to trimming and J lost 6 bases, with 16 bases between them. Germline V gives CDR1 SEHNR, CDR2 FQNEAQ (reference sequence). This CDR3 comprises 13 residues. This CDR3 is CASLGPYGDGYTF. The CDR3 DNA sequence: TGTGCCAGCCTGGGGCCGTACGGGGATGGCTACACCTTC.

CDR3 bases: TGTGCCAGCAGCCTGAGGTTCGGGGGCGGGGAGCTGTTTTTT. This translates into CASSLRFGGGELFF. The V gene is TRBV27, the J gene TRBJ2-2; tentatively, D is TRBD2 (6 bases). Germline assignment: CDR1 MNHEY and CDR2 SMNVEV (reference sequence). CDR3 size: 14 residues. V was pared by 6 bases and J by 7 bases, with 15 bases between.

This clonotype appeared a few times. The V call is TRBV28, the J call TRBJ2-1; TRBD2 matches at 11 bases. Germline V gene lookup returns CDR1 MDHEN and CDR2 SYDVKM. This CDR3 region has 14 residues. After removal of 6 bases from V and 5 bases from J, the junction contained 3 bases not matched to a gene. The CDR3 nucleotides read TGTGCCAGCAGAACTAGCGGGGGCCACAATGAGCAGTTCTTC. This gives the protein CASRTSGGHNEQFF.

In regard to this clonotype: This may stem from a read error, because a much larger clone lies one nucleotide away. The chain joins TRBV7-2 to TRBJ2-7; maybe TRBD1 (5 bases). This CDR3 region has 14 residues. CDR1 is SGHTA, CDR2 FQGNSA, per germline. Here the CDR3 DNA reads TGTGCCAGCAGCTTAGGGTGGGGCACCTACGGGCAGTACGTC. Translated, it gives CASSLGWGTYGQYV.

To note about this clonotype: This clone may be a read error of a much larger clone one base away. The chain links TRBV2 to TRBJ1-1, with 7 bases lining up with TRBD1. The CDR3 runs 14 residues. Germline V CDR1 and CDR2: SNHLY, FYNNEI. J gave up 5 bases and V 5 bases, and 8 bases lay outside the gene matches. CDR3 residues: CASSTQAGGTEAFF. The CDR3 DNA reads as TGTGCCAGCAGTACTCAAGCAGGGGGGACTGAAGCTTTCTTT.

This clonotype was counted between two and nine times. The chain uses TRBV20-1 and TRBJ2-7; D may be TRBD2 (6 bases). Germline V lookup: CDR1 DFQATT, CDR2 SNEGSKA (reference sequence). With 1 base removed from V and 4 bases from J, the gap between germline ends came to 11 bases. The CDR3 extends over 13 amino acids. The CDR3 DNA reads TGCAGTGCTAGAGCGCGGGGCAGGTACGAGCAGTACTTC. This codes for CSARARGRYEQYF.

With respect to this clonotype: At one end, the junction sequence differs from germline, possibly due to a read error. The V and J genes are TRBV4-1 and TRBJ2-1, with 9 nucleotides matching TRBD2. In germline, CDR1 is MGHRA, CDR2 YSYEKL. The CDR3 runs 20 residues. The CDR3 DNA is TGTGCCAGCAGCCAAGAACAACTGGGGACTAGCCCTCCCTCCTACAATGAGCAGTTCTTC. The encoded protein is CASSQEQLGTSPPSYNEQFF.

This clonotype occurred many times. The chain employs TRBV24-1 and TRBJ2-5; the D is unclear. The V end lost 3 bases, the J end lost 3 bases, and 7 bases lay between the germline ends. The germline CDR1 and CDR2 sequences are KGHDR and SFDVKD. The CDR3 spans 13 residues. In DNA, the CDR3 is TGTGCCACCAGTGATAAATCGGAAGAGACCCAGTACTTC. Its translation: CATSDKSEETQYF.

The chain couples TRBV27 to TRBJ2-7; D remains ambiguous. This CDR3 has 13 residues. The germline V and J ends were trimmed by 3 bases and 4 bases, with 10 bases remaining between them. Germline values: CDR1 MNHEY, CDR2 SMNVEV (reference sequence). CDR3 sequence (DNA): TGTGCCAGCAGTTTCCTTACCCGATACGAGCAGTACTTC. It translates to CASSFLTRYEQYF.

Ten or more counts support this clonotype. This CDR3 reads CASIRTSGGTDTQYF. The CDR3 DNA is TGTGCCAGCATCCGGACTAGCGGGGGCACAGATACGCAGTATTTT. The V gene is TRBV2, the J gene TRBJ2-3; 12 bases map to TRBD2. Germline V gives CDR1 SNHLY, CDR2 FYNNEI. The CDR3 totals 15 residues. Losses at the gene ends were 7 bases for V and 1 base for J; bases not matched to a gene: 3.

The V gene is TRBV10-2, the J gene TRBJ2-7; 10 bases match TRBD1. This CDR3 spans 14 amino acids. Trimming removed 7 bases from V and 3 bases from J; junction bases left unmatched: 6. Germline V gene sequence: CDR1 WSHSY, CDR2 SAAADI. The CDR3 DNA sequence: TGCGCCAGCATGAGGGGACAGGGGTTCTACGAGCAGTACTTC. It encodes CASMRGQGFYEQYF.

This clonotype has a handful of counts. V is TRBV10-3 and J is TRBJ1-1; D is perhaps TRBD1 (5 bases). Germline assignment: CDR1 ENHRY and CDR2 SYGVKD. The CDR3 extends over 16 amino acids. V lost 11 bases and J lost 3, with 25 bases in between. The CDR3 protein is CAVTSRDPQKDTEAFF. Written as DNA, the CDR3 is TGTGCCGTAACATCACGGGACCCACAAAAGGACACTGAAGCTTTCTTT.

The chain has TRBV28 and TRBJ2-7; a possible D gene is TRBD2 (6 bases). Germline CDR1 is MDHEN and CDR2 is SYDVKM. The V gene lost 1 base and the J gene lost 5 bases, with 15 bases spanning the gap. This CDR3 has 15 amino acids. CDR3 loop: CASSLFRSEGDEQYV. In nucleotides, the CDR3 is TGTGCCAGCAGTTTATTTCGTTCGGAGGGTGACGAGCAGTACGTC.